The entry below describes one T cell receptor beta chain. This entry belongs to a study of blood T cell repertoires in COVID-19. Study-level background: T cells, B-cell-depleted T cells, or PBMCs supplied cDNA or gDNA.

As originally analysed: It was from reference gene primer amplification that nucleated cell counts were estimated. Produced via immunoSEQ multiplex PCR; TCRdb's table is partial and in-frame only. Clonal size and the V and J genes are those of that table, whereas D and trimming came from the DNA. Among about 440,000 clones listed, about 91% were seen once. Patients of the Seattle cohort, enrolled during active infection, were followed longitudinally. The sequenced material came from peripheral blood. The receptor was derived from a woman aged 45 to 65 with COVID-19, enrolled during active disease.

CDR3 DNA: TGTGCCAGCAGCTCCCGGACTAGCGCGAGCACAGATACGCAGTATTTT. Protein: CASSSRTSASTDTQYF. The chain is built from TRBV13 and TRBJ2-3, with 9 bases fitting TRBD2. CDR1 PRHDT and CDR2 FYEKMQ come from the germline V gene (reference sequence). The CDR3 consists of 16 residues. Losses at the gene ends were 4 bases for V and 0 bases for J; bases not matched to a gene: 5.